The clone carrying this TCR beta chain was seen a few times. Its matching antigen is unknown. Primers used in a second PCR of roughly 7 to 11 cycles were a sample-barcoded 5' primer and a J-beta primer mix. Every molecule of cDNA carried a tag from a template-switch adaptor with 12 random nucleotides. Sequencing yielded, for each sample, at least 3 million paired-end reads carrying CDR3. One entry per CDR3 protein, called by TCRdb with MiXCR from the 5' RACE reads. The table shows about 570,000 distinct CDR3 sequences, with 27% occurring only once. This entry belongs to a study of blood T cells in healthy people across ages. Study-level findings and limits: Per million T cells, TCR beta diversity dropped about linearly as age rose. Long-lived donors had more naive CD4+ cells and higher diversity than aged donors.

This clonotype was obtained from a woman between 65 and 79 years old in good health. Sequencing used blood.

CDR3 bases: TGTGCCAGCAGCCCCCGCTCCTACAATGAGCAGTTCTTC. Amino acids: CASSPRSYNEQFF. The J gene is TRBJ2-1, the V gene TRBV3-1; D gene ambiguous. Trimming removed 4 bases from V and 0 bases from J, with 4 bases in between. CDR1 LGHDT and CDR2 YNNKEL come from the germline V gene (reference sequence). CDR3 size: 13 residues.